Listed here are 7 T cell receptor beta chains from one sample, sequenced in a study of blood T cell repertoires in COVID-19. Generated by immunoSEQ multiplex PCR, the TCRdb table keeps only in-frame clones and is missing some. Of 200,000 to 300,000 clones listed, 84% are singletons. The material sequenced was peripheral blood. The receptors come from a man in his sixties with acute or convalescent COVID-19.

This chain uses TRBV24-1 with TRBJ2-3, with TRBD2 identical over 8 bases. From germline, CDR1 is KGHDR and CDR2 SFDVKD. This CDR3 region has 15 residues. V shed 5 bases and J 2 bases; nucleotides not matched to a gene: 5. CDR3: CATSVAGGPTDTQYF. The CDR3 nucleotides read TGTGCCACCAGTGTCGCGGGAGGCCCCACAGATACGCAGTATTTT.

J is TRBJ1-1 and V is TRBV13, with no clear D. Trimming removed 4 bases at V and 0 bases at J, with 15 bases between. The CDR3 totals 16 residues. CDR1 and CDR2 from the germline V gene are PRHDT and FYEKMQ (reference sequence). The CDR3 DNA sequence: TGTGCCAGCAGCTCCACCGAGGGAAGCATGAACACTGAAGCTTTCTTT. Protein sequence: CASSSTEGSMNTEAFF.

The chain couples TRBV4-3 to TRBJ2-5, with D perhaps matching TRBD1 (6 bases). Germline V gives CDR1 LGHNA, CDR2 YSLEER. Trimming removed 3 bases from V and 1 base from J, with 9 bases in between. The length of the CDR3 is 14 residues. CDR3 bases: TGCGCCAGCAGCCAGTCCAGGGGCCAAGAGACCCAGTACTTC. Translating gives CASSQSRGQETQYF.

This sequence joins TRBV15 and TRBJ2-3; D call uncertain. CDR3 length equals 13 residues. Germline CDR1 reads LNHNV; CDR2 reads YYDKDF (reference sequence). Trimming left V 5 bases short and J 6 bases short, with 12 bases between. In DNA, the CDR3 is TGTGCCACCAGCGTTCCTTGGCGGGATACGCAGTATTTT. Its protein product is CATSVPWRDTQYF.

The chain joins TRBV7-8 to TRBJ2-5; 10 bases map to TRBD2. The CDR3 contains 15 residues. From germline, CDR1 is SGHVS and CDR2 FQNEAQ. The trim removed 5 bases at V and 5 bases at J, leaving 8 bases unmatched. This CDR3 reads CASSTSGGAWETQYF. The CDR3 coding sequence is TGTGCCAGCAGCACCAGCGGGGGGGCCTGGGAGACCCAGTACTTC.

The chain uses TRBV6-5 and TRBJ2-3, with 11 positions matching TRBD2. Germline V gene sequence: CDR1 MNHEY, CDR2 SVGAGI. This CDR3 region has 14 residues. Trimming took 8 bases from V and 4 from J; bases not matched to a gene: 5. CDR3 residues: CASALAGGADTQYF. In DNA form, the CDR3 reads TGTGCCAGCGCGCTAGCGGGAGGAGCAGATACGCAGTATTTT.

The genes are TRBV7-9 and TRBJ2-2; 8 bases fit TRBD1. The CDR3 is 16 amino acids. V lost 3 bases, J lost 4 bases, and 7 bases stayed unmatched. Germline V CDR1 and CDR2: SEHNR, FQNEAQ (reference sequence). CDR3: CASSFRTGMATGELFF. The CDR3 nucleotides are TGTGCCAGCAGCTTTAGGACAGGGATGGCCACCGGGGAGCTGTTTTTT.